The clone carrying this T cell receptor (beta chain) was observed once. The data were produced by immunoSEQ multiplex PCR, yet TCRdb's version contains in-frame clones alone and is incomplete. The sample consists of hundreds of thousands of clones, more than 75% of them appearing once. There are 18 residues in the CDR3. Trimming took 1 base from V and 3 from J; bases not matched to a gene: 13. Germline V gene sequence: CDR1 SGHAT, CDR2 FQNNGV. This entry comes from a study of shared T cell receptors in the human thymus. These sequences were also reported in another study, on human thymus T cells. From that paper: Donation came from healthy Finnish infants having corrective surgery for congenital heart defects. V and J genes seemed to be used with bias in thymic and blood repertoires. The related literature has documented a marked overlap of thymic repertoires among unrelated individuals.

Sequences were obtained from thymocytes. The receptor's source is a boy younger than two with a congenital heart defect. This chain joins TRBV11-2 and TRBJ2-7, with 9 bases lining up with TRBD2. The CDR3 is CASSLGVEVAGDYYEQYF. The CDR3 DNA sequence: TGTGCCAGCAGCTTAGGGGTCGAGGTAGCGGGAGATTACTACGAGCAGTACTTC.